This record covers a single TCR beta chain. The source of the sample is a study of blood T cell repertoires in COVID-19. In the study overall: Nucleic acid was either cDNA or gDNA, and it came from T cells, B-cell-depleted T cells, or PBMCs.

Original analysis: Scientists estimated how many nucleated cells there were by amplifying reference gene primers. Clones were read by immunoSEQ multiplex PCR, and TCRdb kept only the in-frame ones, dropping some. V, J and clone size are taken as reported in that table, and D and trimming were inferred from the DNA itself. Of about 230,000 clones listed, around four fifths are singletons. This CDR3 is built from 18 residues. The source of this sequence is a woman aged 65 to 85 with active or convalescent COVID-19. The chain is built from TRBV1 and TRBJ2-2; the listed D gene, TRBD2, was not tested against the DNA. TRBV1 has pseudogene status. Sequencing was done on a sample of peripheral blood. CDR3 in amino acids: CTSSQGLAGGGNTGELFF. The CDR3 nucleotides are TGCACCAGCAGCCAAGGACTAGCGGGGGGCGGGAACACCGGGGAGCTGTTTTTT.